Presented here are 8 T cell receptor beta chains from one specimen sequenced in a study of blood T cells in healthy people across ages. Next came a second PCR, run for about 6 to 12 cycles, which used a sample-barcoded 5' primer along with a J-beta primer mix. MiXCR was run by TCRdb on the 5' RACE reads, yielding one entry per CDR3 protein. Of about 1,500,000 distinct CDR3 sequences listed, 28% were seen once; the top ten hold roughly 8%. The sequenced material came from blood. These TCRs come from a woman aged 25 to 39 in good health.

J is TRBJ1-5 and V is TRBV6-5; 7 nucleotides align to TRBD1. The CDR3 totals 13 residues. Germline V gene sequence: CDR1 MNHEY, CDR2 SVGAGI. Trimming cost V 6 bases and J 4 bases; bases outside gene matches: 3. CDR3 sequence reads: CASRDRKNQPQHF. The CDR3 nucleotides read TGTGCCAGCAGGGACAGGAAAAATCAGCCCCAGCATTTT.

In its sample, this clonotype was seen a few times. This chain uses TRBV7-3 with TRBJ2-4; 9 nucleotides align to TRBD2. Per the germline V gene, CDR1 is SGHTA and CDR2 is FQGTGA. The V segment lost 5 bases and the J segment 6 bases; nucleotides outside the gene matches: 17. This CDR3 has 18 amino acids. CDR3 residues: CASSPLGGSGGPGNIQYF. The CDR3 coding sequence is TGTGCCAGCAGCCCCCTAGGGGGTAGCGGGGGCCCTGGAAACATTCAGTACTTC.

The sample holds many counts of this clonotype. The V call is TRBV6-2 or TRBV6-3, the J call TRBJ2-4; D uncertain. The CDR3 consists of 13 residues. Trimming left V 2 bases short and J 7 bases short, with 9 bases between. The germline V gene encodes CDR1 MNHEY and CDR2 SVGEGT. The CDR3 loop is CASSYGVSNIQYF. As DNA, the CDR3 is TGTGCCAGCAGTTACGGGGTCAGTAACATTCAGTACTTC.

V is TRBV5-1 and J is TRBJ1-1; no definite D call. CDR1 is SGHRS, CDR2 YFSETQ, per germline. The CDR3 is 14 amino acids. V was shortened by 5 bases and J by 0 bases, with 11 bases between the two germline ends. CDR3 protein: CASRQEAMNTEAFF. In nucleotides, the CDR3 is TGCGCCAGCAGGCAGGAGGCGATGAACACTGAAGCTTTCTTT.

As concerns this clonotype: Possible read error: a much larger clone is one base away. This chain connects TRBV7-2 to TRBJ2-6; D may correspond to TRBD1 or TRBD2 (5 bases each). This CDR3 has 16 residues. The V gene's germline CDR1 is SGHTA and CDR2 FQGNSA. V dropped 1 base and J dropped 4 bases, with 11 bases sitting between them. As DNA, the CDR3 is TGTGCCAGCAGCTTAGACTGGGGGACGGGGGCCAACGTCCTGACTTTC. It is translated as CASSLDWGTGANVLTF.

At least ten counts were recorded for this clonotype. This chain connects TRBV4-1 to TRBJ1-1; D possibly corresponds to TRBD1 (6 bases). Germline values: CDR1 MGHRA, CDR2 YSYEKL. The V end lost 0 bases, the J end lost 11 bases, and 10 bases lay between the germline ends. The CDR3 has 12 amino acids. The CDR3 DNA reads TGCGCCAGCAGCCAAGAACAGGGTAAGGCTTTCTTT. The encoded protein is CASSQEQGKAFF.

There are a few counts of this clonotype. CDR3 nucleotides: TGTGCCAGCAGTAAGAGGGGGGGGGACGGCTACACCTTC. Protein: CASSKRGGDGYTF. The rearrangement uses TRBV12-3 or TRBV12-4 and TRBJ1-2, with D tentatively TRBD1 (6 bases). Deletions cut 5 bases from V and 8 bases from J, with 15 bases between. The CDR3 length is 13 residues.

CDR3 loop: CASQAGNTEAFF. CDR3 DNA sequence: TGTGCCAGCCAGGCGGGGAACACTGAAGCTTTCTTT. The V and J genes are TRBV12-3 or TRBV12-4 and TRBJ1-1; D not certain. The CDR3 runs to 12 residues. V shed 8 bases and J shed 1 base, with 8 bases lying between them.